This T cell receptor beta chain is drawn from a study of Graves' ophthalmopathy and Graves' hyperthyroidism. Unmatched junction bases numbered 10, after V lost 3 bases and J lost 5 bases. The CDR3 sequence is 16 residues long. Germline V gives CDR1 MNHEY, CDR2 SVGAGI. In this sample, this clonotype turned up many times. Using RNA transcripts, the TCR beta CDR3 regions were amplified. First-round RT-PCR with HTBI primers preceded a second-round multiplex PCR. TCRdb processed the multiplex PCR reads anew with MiXCR; each CDR3 protein has one entry. The repertoire holds roughly 610,000 distinct CDR3 sequences, with approximately 21% as singletons.

The gene calls are TRBV6-5 and TRBJ1-2; 9 nucleotides match TRBD1. Sequenced input: peripheral blood. The receptor was isolated from a woman aged 18 to 35 with stable Graves' hyperthyroidism. Some clones in this sample may be carry-over from other donors' samples. As DNA, the CDR3 is TGTGCCAGCAGTTATTCCGGACAGGGGACTGGATATGGCTACACCTTC. It encodes CASSYSGQGTGYGYTF.